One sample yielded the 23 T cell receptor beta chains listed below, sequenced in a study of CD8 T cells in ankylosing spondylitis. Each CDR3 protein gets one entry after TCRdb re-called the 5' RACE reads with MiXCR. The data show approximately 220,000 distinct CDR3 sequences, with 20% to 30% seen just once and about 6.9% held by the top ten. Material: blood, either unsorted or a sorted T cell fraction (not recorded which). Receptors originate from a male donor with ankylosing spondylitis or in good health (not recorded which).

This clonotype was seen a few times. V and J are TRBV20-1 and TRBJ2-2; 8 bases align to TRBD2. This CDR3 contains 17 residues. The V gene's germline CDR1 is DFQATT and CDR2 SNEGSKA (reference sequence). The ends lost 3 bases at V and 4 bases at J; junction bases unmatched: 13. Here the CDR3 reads CSASNPGGPSVTGELFF. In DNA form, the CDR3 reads TGCAGTGCTAGTAATCCGGGAGGGCCCTCCGTCACCGGGGAGCTGTTTTTT.

The CDR3, as DNA: TGCAGTGCTCCTCTCGCGGGAGGGAACGAGCAGTACTTC. It yields the protein CSAPLAGGNEQYF. V and J are TRBV20-1 and TRBJ2-7; 9 bases match TRBD2. Germline CDR1 is DFQATT and CDR2 is SNEGSKA (reference sequence). CDR3 length: 13 residues. The ends lost 5 bases at V and 5 bases at J; junction bases unmatched: 7.

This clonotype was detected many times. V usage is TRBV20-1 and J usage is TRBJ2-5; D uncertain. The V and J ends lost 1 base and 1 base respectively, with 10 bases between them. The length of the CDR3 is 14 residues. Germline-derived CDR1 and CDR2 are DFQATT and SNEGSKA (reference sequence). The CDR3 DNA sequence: TGCAGTGCTAGAGGGCCAGGCCGCCAAGAGACCCAGTACTTC. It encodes CSARGPGRQETQYF.

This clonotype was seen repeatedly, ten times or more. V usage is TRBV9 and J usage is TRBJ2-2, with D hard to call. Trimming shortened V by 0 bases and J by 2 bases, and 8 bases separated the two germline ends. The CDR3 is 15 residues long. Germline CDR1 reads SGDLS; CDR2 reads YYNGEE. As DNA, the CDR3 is TGTGCCAGCAGCGTAGTAAAGGGCAACACCGGGGAGCTGTTTTTT. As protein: CASSVVKGNTGELFF.

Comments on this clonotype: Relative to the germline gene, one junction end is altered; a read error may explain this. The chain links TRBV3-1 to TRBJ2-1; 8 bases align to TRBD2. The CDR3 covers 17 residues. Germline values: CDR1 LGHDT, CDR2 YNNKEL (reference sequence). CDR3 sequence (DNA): TGTGCCAGCAGCCAAGTTATTAGCGGGACTTCCTACAATGAGCAGCTCTTC. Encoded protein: CASSQVISGTSYNEQLF.

The CDR3 sequence: CSALQQGVGNQPQHF. CDR3 nucleotides: TGCAGTGCACTACAACAGGGGGTAGGCAATCAGCCCCAGCATTTT. This chain links TRBV20-1 with TRBJ1-5; TRBD1 aligns across 8 bases. This CDR3 has 15 residues. V lost 6 bases, J lost 2 bases, and 9 bases stayed unmatched. The germline V gene encodes CDR1 DFQATT and CDR2 SNEGSKA (reference sequence).

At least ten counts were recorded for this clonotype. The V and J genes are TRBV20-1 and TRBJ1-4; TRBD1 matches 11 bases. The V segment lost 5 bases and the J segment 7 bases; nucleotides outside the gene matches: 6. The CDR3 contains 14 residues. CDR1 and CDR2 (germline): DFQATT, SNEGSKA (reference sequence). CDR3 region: CSAGDRGSGEKLFF. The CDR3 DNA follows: TGCAGTGCTGGGGACAGGGGGTCGGGTGAAAAACTGTTTTTT.

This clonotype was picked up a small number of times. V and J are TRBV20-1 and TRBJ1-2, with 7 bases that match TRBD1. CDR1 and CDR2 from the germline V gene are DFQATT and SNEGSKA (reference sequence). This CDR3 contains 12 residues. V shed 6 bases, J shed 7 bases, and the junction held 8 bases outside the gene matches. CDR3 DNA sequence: TGCAGTGCCCCCCGGGACAGCTCTGGCTACACCTTC. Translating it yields CSAPRDSSGYTF.

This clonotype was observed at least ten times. CDR3 DNA: TGTGCCAGCAGTCTTAGGGGGCAGGGGACTGAAGCTTTCTTT. It specifies CASSLRGQGTEAFF. J is TRBJ1-1 and V is TRBV2; 7 positions agree with TRBD1. V lost 5 bases and J lost 5; bases outside the gene matches: 8. The CDR3 loop spans 14 amino acids. Germline V CDR1 and CDR2: SNHLY, FYNNEI. Using reference TRBV2 and TRBJ1-1 for the parts outside the CDR3, the full variable domain is EPEVTQTPSHQVTQMGQEVILRCVPISNHLYFYWYRQILGQKVEFLVSFYNNEISEKSEIFDDQFSVERPDGSNFTLKIRSTKLEDSAMYFCASSLRGQGTEAFFGQGTRLTVV.

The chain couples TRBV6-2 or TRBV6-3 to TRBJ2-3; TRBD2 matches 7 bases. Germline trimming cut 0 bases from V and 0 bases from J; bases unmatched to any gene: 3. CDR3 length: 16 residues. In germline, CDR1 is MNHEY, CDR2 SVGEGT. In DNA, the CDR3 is TGTGCCAGCAGTTACTCGTGGGGGGGGAGCACAGATACGCAGTATTTT. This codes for CASSYSWGGSTDTQYF.

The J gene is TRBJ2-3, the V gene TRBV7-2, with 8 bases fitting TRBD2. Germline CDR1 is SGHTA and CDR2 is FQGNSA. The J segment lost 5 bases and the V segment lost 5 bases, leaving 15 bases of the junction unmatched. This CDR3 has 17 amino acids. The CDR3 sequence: CASSPAGRSGGGDTQYF. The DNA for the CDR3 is TGTGCCAGCAGCCCCGCAGGCCGAAGCGGGGGAGGAGATACGCAGTATTTT.

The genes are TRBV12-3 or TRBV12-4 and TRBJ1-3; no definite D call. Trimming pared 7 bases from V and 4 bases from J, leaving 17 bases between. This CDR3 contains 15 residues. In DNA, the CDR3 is TGTGCCAGCAAATCGGCCGGTCTAGGAGGAAACACCATATATTTT. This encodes CASKSAGLGGNTIYF.

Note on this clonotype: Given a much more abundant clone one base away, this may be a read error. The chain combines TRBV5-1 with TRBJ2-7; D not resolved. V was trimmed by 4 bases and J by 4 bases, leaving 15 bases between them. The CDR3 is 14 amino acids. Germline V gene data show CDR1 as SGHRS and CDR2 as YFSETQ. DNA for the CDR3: TGCGCCAGCAGCCCAGACGCCCTTGGGTACGAGCAGTACTTC. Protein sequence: CASSPDALGYEQYF. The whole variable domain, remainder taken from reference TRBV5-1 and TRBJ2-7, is KAGVTQTPRYLIKTRGQQVTLSCSPISGHRSVSWYQQTPGQGLQFLFEYFSETQRNKGNFPGRFSGRQFSNSRSEMNVSTLELGDSALYLCASSPDALGYEQYFGPGTRLTVT.

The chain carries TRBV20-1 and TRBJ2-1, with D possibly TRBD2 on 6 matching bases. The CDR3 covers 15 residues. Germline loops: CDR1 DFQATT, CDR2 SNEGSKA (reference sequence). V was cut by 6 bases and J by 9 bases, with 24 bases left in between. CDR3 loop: CSAALQTTSSREQFF. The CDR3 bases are TGCAGTGCCGCACTCCAAACCACTAGCTCCCGTGAGCAGTTCTTC.

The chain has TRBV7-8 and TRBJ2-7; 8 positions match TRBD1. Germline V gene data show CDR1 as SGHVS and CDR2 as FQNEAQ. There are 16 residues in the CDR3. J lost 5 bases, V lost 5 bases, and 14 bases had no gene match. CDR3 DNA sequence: TGTGCCAGCAGCCCCCGCAAAGCAGGGGGCTTTGACGAGCAGTACTTC. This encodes CASSPRKAGGFDEQYF.

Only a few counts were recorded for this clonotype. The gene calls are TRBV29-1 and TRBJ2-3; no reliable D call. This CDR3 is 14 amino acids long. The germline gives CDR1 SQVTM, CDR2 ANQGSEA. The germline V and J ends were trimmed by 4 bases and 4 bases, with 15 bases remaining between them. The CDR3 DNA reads TGCAGCGTTGTTGGGGTATCGGAACCAGATACGCAGTATTTT. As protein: CSVVGVSEPDTQYF.

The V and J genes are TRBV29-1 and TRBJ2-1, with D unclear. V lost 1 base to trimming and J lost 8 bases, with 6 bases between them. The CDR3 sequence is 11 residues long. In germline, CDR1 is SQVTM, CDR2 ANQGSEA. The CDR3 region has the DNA TGCAGCGTTGAAGGGAAAGATGAGCAGTTCTTC. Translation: CSVEGKDEQFF.

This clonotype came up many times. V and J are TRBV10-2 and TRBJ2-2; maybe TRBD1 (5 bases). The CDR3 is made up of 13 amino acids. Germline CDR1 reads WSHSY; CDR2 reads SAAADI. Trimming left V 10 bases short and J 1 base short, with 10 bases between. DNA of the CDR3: TGCGCCACCCAGGGTCAGAACACCGGGGAGCTGTTTTTT. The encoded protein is CATQGQNTGELFF.

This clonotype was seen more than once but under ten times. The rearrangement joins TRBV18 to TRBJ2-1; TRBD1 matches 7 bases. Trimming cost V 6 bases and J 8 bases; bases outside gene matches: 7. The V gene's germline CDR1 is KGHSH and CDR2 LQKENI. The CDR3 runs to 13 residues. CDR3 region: CASSTSTGDEQFF. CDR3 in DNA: TGTGCCAGCTCTACCTCTACAGGGGATGAGCAGTTCTTC.

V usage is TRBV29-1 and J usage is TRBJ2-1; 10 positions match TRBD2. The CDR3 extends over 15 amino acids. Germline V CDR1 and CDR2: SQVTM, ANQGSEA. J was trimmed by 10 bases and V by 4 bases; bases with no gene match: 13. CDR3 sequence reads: CSVAGLASPMREQFF. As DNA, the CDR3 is TGCAGCGTTGCGGGACTAGCGAGCCCCATGCGGGAGCAGTTCTTC.

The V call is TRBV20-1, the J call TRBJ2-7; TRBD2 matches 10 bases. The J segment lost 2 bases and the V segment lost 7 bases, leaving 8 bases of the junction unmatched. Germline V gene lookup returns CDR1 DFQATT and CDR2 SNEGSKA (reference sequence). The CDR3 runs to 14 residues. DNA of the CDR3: TGCAGTGTCACCGGGACTAGCGCCGCCTACGAGCAGTACTTC. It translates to CSVTGTSAAYEQYF.

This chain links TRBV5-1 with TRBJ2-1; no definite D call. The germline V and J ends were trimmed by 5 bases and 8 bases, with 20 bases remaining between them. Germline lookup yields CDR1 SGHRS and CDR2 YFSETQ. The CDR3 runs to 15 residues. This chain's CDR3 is CASRRATLPTDEQFF. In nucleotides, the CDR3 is TGCGCCAGCAGGCGTGCGACACTGCCAACCGATGAGCAGTTCTTC.

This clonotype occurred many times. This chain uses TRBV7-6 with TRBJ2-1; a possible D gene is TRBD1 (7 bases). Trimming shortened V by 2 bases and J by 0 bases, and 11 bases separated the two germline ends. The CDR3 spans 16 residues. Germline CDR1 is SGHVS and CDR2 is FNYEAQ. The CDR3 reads CASSLRRDSSYNEQFF. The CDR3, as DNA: TGTGCCAGCAGCTTAAGGCGGGACAGCTCCTACAATGAGCAGTTCTTC.